Listed below are T cell receptor beta chains from one sample, sequenced in a study of T cell repertoires in cytomegalovirus infection. These receptors lack a known antigen. TCRdb reanalysed the reads using MiXCR and keeps one entry per CDR3 protein. The sample holds approximately 730,000 distinct CDR3 sequences; about 29% are singletons and the top ten take under 15%. This specimen consisted of cultured CD8+ T cells from PBMCs, obtained from culture after CMV antigen stimulation. All receptors come from a human donor in good health (CMV status not recorded). Some clones in this sample may be carry-over from other donors' samples. Both conserved end residues are part of each CDR3. Fields, in order: J gene, clone size, V gene, CDR3 length, D gene, CDR3 protein, CDR3 DNA. The D gene is left open where the match is weak. Clone size is not always given. Where it is, it says once, few, many or a class for expanded clones.

J gene: TRBJ2-6
clone size: many
V gene: TRBV7-2
CDR3 length: 19
D gene: -
CDR3 protein: CASSLWGYRASSGANVLTF
CDR3 DNA: TGTGCCAGCAGCTTGTGGGGGTATAGGGCGAGCTCTGGGGCCAACGTCCTGACTTTC

J gene: TRBJ1-6
clone size: few
V gene: TRBV9
CDR3 length: 13
D gene: -
CDR3 protein: CASTRGGGSPLHF
CDR3 DNA: TGTGCCAGCACCCGGGGTGGGGGATCACCCCTCCACTTT

J gene: TRBJ2-3
clone size: few
V gene: TRBV6-5
CDR3 length: 15
D gene: -
CDR3 protein: CASSYLGPSTDTQYF
CDR3 DNA: TGTGCCAGCAGTTACTTGGGCCCGAGCACAGATACGCAGTATTTT

J gene: TRBJ2-5
clone size: -
V gene: TRBV7-9
CDR3 length: 16
D gene: TRBD1
CDR3 protein: CASSLGQEKYQETQYF
CDR3 DNA: TGTGCCAGCAGCCTTGGACAGGAGAAGTACCAAGAGACCCAGTACTTC

J gene: TRBJ2-1
clone size: -
V gene: TRBV7-9
CDR3 length: 11
D gene: -
CDR3 protein: CASSTRPEQFF
CDR3 DNA: TGTGCCAGCAGCACAAGGCCTGAGCAGTTCTTC

J gene: TRBJ1-5
clone size: many
V gene: TRBV7-8
CDR3 length: 14
D gene: -
CDR3 protein: CASSLEAGSQPQHF
CDR3 DNA: TGTGCCAGCAGCTTAGAGGCAGGGAGTCAGCCCCAGCATTTT

J gene: TRBJ1-2
clone size: few
V gene: TRBV2
CDR3 length: 16
D gene: -
CDR3 protein: CASTLGDAVPIYGYTF
CDR3 DNA: TGTGCCAGCACCTTGGGGGATGCAGTCCCTATCTATGGCTACACCTTC

J gene: TRBJ2-1
clone size: -
V gene: TRBV4-1
CDR3 length: 17
D gene: -
CDR3 protein: CASSQFSAADQRNEQFF
CDR3 DNA: TGCGCCAGCAGCCAATTTTCGGCCGCGGACCAGCGGAATGAGCAGTTCTTC

J gene: TRBJ2-4
clone size: many
V gene: TRBV7-6
CDR3 length: 13
D gene: -
CDR3 protein: CASSLGQKNIQYF
CDR3 DNA: TGTGCCAGCAGCTTAGGGCAGAAGAACATTCAGTACTTC

J gene: TRBJ2-6
clone size: few
V gene: TRBV3-1
CDR3 length: 18
D gene: TRBD1
CDR3 protein: CASSQDPDRVEGANVLTF
CDR3 DNA: TGTGCCAGCAGCCAAGATCCGGACAGGGTGGAAGGGGCCAACGTCCTGACTTTC

J gene: TRBJ1-4
clone size: -
V gene: TRBV7-9
CDR3 length: 12
D gene: TRBD1
CDR3 protein: CAGGQGGEKLFF
CDR3 DNA: TGTGCCGGAGGACAGGGAGGTGAAAAACTGTTTTTT

J gene: TRBJ1-4
clone size: many
V gene: TRBV7-4
CDR3 length: 15
D gene: -
CDR3 protein: CASSSTRMEQKKLFF
CDR3 DNA: TGTGCCAGCAGCTCTACCAGGATGGAACAAAAAAAACTGTTTTTT

J gene: TRBJ2-2
clone size: few
V gene: TRBV7-6
CDR3 length: 17
D gene: -
CDR3 protein: CASSALGAAMNTGELFF
CDR3 DNA: TGTGCCAGCAGCGCCTTAGGGGCGGCTATGAACACCGGGGAGCTGTTTTTT

J gene: TRBJ1-1
clone size: few
V gene: TRBV19
CDR3 length: 13
D gene: TRBD1
CDR3 protein: CASWAGGNTEAFF
CDR3 DNA: TGTGCCAGTTGGGCAGGGGGGAACACTGAAGCTTTCTTT

J gene: TRBJ1-4
clone size: -
V gene: TRBV12-5
CDR3 length: 18
D gene: TRBD1
CDR3 protein: CASGFEGGSDRGDEKLFF
CDR3 DNA: TGTGCTAGTGGATTCGAAGGGGGCTCCGACCGGGGAGATGAAAAACTGTTTTTT

J gene: TRBJ1-4
clone size: few
V gene: TRBV6-5
CDR3 length: 15
D gene: -
CDR3 protein: CASSYAGPSNEKLFF
CDR3 DNA: TGTGCCAGCAGTTACGCTGGCCCGTCTAATGAAAAACTGTTTTTT

J gene: TRBJ2-1
clone size: -
V gene: TRBV15
CDR3 length: 14
D gene: -
CDR3 protein: CATSRGDRYNEQFF
CDR3 DNA: TGTGCCACCAGCCGGGGTGACCGTTATAATGAGCAGTTCTTC

J gene: TRBJ2-1
clone size: -
V gene: TRBV24-1
CDR3 length: 13
D gene: -
CDR3 protein: CATSTSSYNEQFF
CDR3 DNA: TGTGCCACCAGTACTAGCTCCTACAATGAGCAGTTCTTC

J gene: TRBJ1-4
clone size: few
V gene: TRBV7-9
CDR3 length: 14
D gene: TRBD1
CDR3 protein: CASGRTGGLEKLFF
CDR3 DNA: TGTGCCAGCGGACGGACAGGGGGACTTGAAAAACTGTTTTTT

J gene: TRBJ2-3
clone size: -
V gene: TRBV4-2
CDR3 length: 16
D gene: -
CDR3 protein: CASSQEEPLGTDTQYF
CDR3 DNA: TGTGCCAGCAGCCAAGAGGAGCCCCTCGGCACAGATACGCAGTATTTT

J gene: TRBJ1-2
clone size: many
V gene: TRBV6-2/TRBV6-3
CDR3 length: 12
D gene: -
CDR3 protein: CASNPGAYGYTF
CDR3 DNA: TGTGCCAGCAACCCCGGCGCCTATGGCTACACCTTC

J gene: TRBJ1-6
clone size: -
V gene: TRBV28
CDR3 length: 13
D gene: -
CDR3 protein: CASSFLGGTPLHF
CDR3 DNA: TGTGCCAGCAGTTTTTTAGGGGGGACACCCCTCCACTTT

J gene: TRBJ2-6
clone size: -
V gene: TRBV19
CDR3 length: 15
D gene: TRBD1
CDR3 protein: CASKDRVSGANVLTF
CDR3 DNA: TGTGCCAGTAAGGACAGGGTCTCTGGGGCCAACGTCCTGACTTTC

J gene: TRBJ1-2
clone size: -
V gene: TRBV20-1
CDR3 length: 14
D gene: -
CDR3 protein: CSARDWEENYGYTF
CDR3 DNA: TGCAGTGCTAGAGATTGGGAGGAGAACTATGGCTACACCTTC

J gene: TRBJ2-1
clone size: many
V gene: TRBV7-2
CDR3 length: 14
D gene: -
CDR3 protein: CASSPSRSYNEQFF
CDR3 DNA: TGTGCCAGCAGCCCCTCTCGCTCCTACAATGAGCAGTTCTTC

J gene: TRBJ1-2
clone size: -
V gene: TRBV25-1
CDR3 length: 15
D gene: -
CDR3 protein: CASSDAQGLGSGYTF
CDR3 DNA: TGTGCCAGCAGTGACGCCCAGGGGTTGGGGAGTGGCTACACCTTC

J gene: TRBJ1-3
clone size: -
V gene: TRBV10-3
CDR3 length: 17
D gene: -
CDR3 protein: CAILIKGQGSSGNTIYF
CDR3 DNA: TGTGCCATCCTAATTAAGGGGCAGGGAAGCTCTGGAAACACCATATATTTT

J gene: TRBJ1-1
clone size: -
V gene: TRBV5-6
CDR3 length: 17
D gene: TRBD1
CDR3 protein: CASSLGWGGQGNTEAFF
CDR3 DNA: TGTGCCAGCAGCTTGGGGTGGGGAGGACAGGGGAACACTGAAGCTTTCTTT

J gene: TRBJ2-5
clone size: few
V gene: TRBV4-1
CDR3 length: 18
D gene: TRBD2
CDR3 protein: CASSHPRTSESLRGTQYF
CDR3 DNA: TGCGCCAGCAGCCACCCCAGGACTAGCGAATCCTTGAGGGGGACCCAGTACTTC